The T cell receptor (beta chain) described here comes from a study of low-dose radiotherapy and immunotherapy resistance in tumors. About the study: Cohort 1 was treated with 0.5 Gy per fraction at 2-week intervals, amounting to 6.5 Gy overall.

The sample's time point: after trial treatment. Noted treatment: LDRT plus nivolumab, ipilimumab, low-dose cyclophosphamide and aspirin (RACIN trial). Every donor's regimen consisted of nivolumab, ipilimumab, aspirin, low-dose cyclophosphamide and low-dose radiotherapy. Patients deemed eligible presented with advanced solid tumors lacking tumor-infiltrating lymphocytes. TRAV- and TRBV-specific primers, spanning alpha and beta chains, primed first-strand cDNA. The authors ran 20 PCR cycles to amplify TCRs with a constant-region primer and V-primer adapter. By in vitro transcription, the isolated mRNA was amplified. TCRdb reanalysed the reads using MiXCR and keeps one entry per CDR3 protein. This table holds some 57,000 distinct CDR3 sequences, 23% found once. Regarding this clonotype: The likely explanation is a read error, given a far larger clone one base away.

CDR1 MGHRA and CDR2 YSYEKL come from the germline V gene. The CDR3 runs to 15 residues. V shed 1 base, J shed 10 bases, and the junction held 6 bases outside the gene matches. The sequencing here drew on PBMCs, taken after low-dose radiotherapy plus immunotherapy. V and J are TRBV4-1 and TRBJ2-1, with 11 bases that match TRBD2. The origin of this receptor is a male donor with prostate cancer. The CDR3 here is CASSQGGTSGYEQFF. CDR3 DNA sequence: TGCGCCAGCAGCCAAGGCGGGACTAGCGGCTACGAGCAGTTCTTC.